The entry that follows covers one T cell receptor beta chain sequence. The entry originates in a study of T cells in Graves' hyperthyroidism and ophthalmopathy. Amplified TCR beta CDR3 regions came from RNA transcripts. The study used the HTBI primer set for a first-round RT-PCR of the TCR CDR3. Each CDR3 protein is one row after TCRdb ran MiXCR on the multiplex PCR reads. The table records 750,000 to 950,000 distinct CDR3 sequences, roughly 37% of them present only once. V was pared by 1 base and J by 1 base, with 10 bases between. CDR3 length equals 15 residues. The receptor comes from a young man with Graves' hyperthyroidism. The gene calls are TRBV12-3 or TRBV12-4 and TRBJ1-1; D is possibly TRBD1 (6 bases). The specimen sequenced was blood. The CDR3 is CASSLVEGENTEAFF. For the CDR3, the DNA is TGTGCCAGCAGTTTAGTTGAGGGGGAGAACACTGAAGCTTTCTTT.